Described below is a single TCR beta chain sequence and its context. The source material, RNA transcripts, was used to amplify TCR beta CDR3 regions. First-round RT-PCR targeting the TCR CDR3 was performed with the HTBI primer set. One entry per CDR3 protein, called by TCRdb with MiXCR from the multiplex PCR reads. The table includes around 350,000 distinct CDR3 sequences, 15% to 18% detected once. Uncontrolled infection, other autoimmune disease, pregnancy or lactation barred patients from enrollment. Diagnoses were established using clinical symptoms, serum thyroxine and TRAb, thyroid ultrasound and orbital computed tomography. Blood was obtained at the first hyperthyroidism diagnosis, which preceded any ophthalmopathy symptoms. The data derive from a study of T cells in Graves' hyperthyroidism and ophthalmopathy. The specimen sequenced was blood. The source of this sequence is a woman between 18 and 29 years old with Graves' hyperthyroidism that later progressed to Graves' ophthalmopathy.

CDR3 in amino acids: CASDRGDTEAFF. The CDR3 DNA reads TGTGCCAGTGACAGGGGAGACACTGAAGCTTTCTTT. The chain is built from TRBV19 and TRBJ1-1, with 8 bases aligning to TRBD1. Germline CDR1 reads LNHDA; CDR2 reads SQIVND (reference sequence). The CDR3 spans 12 residues. J was trimmed by 3 bases and V by 8 bases; bases with no gene match: 2.